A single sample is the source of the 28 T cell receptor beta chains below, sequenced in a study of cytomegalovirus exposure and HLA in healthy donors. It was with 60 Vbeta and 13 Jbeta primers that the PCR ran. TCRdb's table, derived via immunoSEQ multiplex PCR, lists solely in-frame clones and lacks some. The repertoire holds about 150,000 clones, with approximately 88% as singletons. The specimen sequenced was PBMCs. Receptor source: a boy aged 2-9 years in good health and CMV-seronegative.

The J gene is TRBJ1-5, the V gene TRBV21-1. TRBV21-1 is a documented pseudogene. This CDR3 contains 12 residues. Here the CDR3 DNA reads TGTGCCAGCAGCAAGCGGGGTCAGCCCCAGCATTTT. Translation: CASSKRGQPQHF.

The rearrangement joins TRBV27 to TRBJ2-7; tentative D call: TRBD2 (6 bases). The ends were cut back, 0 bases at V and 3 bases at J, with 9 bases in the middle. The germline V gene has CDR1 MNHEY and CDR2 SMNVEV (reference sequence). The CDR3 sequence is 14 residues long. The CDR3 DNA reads TGTGCCAGCAGTTTATCCGGGAGCCACTACGAGCAGTACTTC. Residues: CASSLSGSHYEQYF.

The CDR3 DNA is TGTGCCAGCAGTGAAACCCGGACCGGGGAGCTGTTTTTT. Protein product: CASSETRTGELFF. The chain is built from TRBV2 and TRBJ2-2; D is unresolved. Trimming cost V 2 bases and J 5 bases, with 6 bases left between them. This CDR3 comprises 13 residues. The germline V gene has CDR1 SNHLY and CDR2 FYNNEI.

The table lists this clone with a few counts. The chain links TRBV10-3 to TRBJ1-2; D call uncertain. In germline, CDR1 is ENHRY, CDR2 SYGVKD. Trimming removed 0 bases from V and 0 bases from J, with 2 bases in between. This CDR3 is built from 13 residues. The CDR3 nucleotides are TGTGCCATCAGTGAGTCCGCTAACTATGGCTACACCTTC. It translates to CAISESANYGYTF.

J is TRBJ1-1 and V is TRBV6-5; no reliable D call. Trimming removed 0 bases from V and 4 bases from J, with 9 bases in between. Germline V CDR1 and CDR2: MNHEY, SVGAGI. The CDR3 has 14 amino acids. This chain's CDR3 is CASSYSDGATEAFF. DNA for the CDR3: TGTGCCAGCAGTTACTCCGACGGAGCCACTGAAGCTTTCTTT.

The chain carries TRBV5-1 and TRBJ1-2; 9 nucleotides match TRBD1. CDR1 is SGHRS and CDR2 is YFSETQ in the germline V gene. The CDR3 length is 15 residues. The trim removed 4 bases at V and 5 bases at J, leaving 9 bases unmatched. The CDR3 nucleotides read TGCGCCAGCAGCATCCCGGGACAGGGCCATTATGGCTACACCTTC. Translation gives CASSIPGQGHYGYTF. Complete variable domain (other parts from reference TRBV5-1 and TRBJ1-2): KAGVTQTPRYLIKTRGQQVTLSCSPISGHRSVSWYQQTPGQGLQFLFEYFSETQRNKGNFPGRFSGRQFSNSRSEMNVSTLELGDSALYLCASSIPGQGHYGYTFGSGTRLTVV.

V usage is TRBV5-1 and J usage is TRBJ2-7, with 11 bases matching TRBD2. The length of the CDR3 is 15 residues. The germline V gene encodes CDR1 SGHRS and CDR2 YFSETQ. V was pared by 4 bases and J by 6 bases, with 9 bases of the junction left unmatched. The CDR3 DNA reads TGCGCCAGCAGCGAGACTAGCGGGATAGTGCTCGAGCAGTACTTC. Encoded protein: CASSETSGIVLEQYF.

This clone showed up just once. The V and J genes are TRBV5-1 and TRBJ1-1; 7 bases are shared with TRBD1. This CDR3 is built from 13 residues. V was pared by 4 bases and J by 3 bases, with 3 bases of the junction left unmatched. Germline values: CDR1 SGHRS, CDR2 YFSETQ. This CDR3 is CASSHDRDTEAFF. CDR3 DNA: TGCGCCAGCAGCCATGACAGGGACACTGAAGCTTTCTTT.

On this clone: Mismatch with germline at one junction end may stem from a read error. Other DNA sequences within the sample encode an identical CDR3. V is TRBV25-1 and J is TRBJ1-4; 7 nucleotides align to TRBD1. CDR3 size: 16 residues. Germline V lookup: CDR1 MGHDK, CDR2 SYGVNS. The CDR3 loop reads CASSELGGTTNEKLFF. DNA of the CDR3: TGTGCCAGCAGTGAATTAGGGGGCACAACTAATGAAAAACTGTTCTTT.

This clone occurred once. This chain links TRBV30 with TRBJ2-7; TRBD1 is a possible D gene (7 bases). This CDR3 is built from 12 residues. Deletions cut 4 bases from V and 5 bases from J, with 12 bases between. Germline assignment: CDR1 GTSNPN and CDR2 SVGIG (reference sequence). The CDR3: CAWTQGGDEQYF. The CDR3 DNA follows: TGTGCCTGGACGCAGGGGGGCGACGAGCAGTACTTC.

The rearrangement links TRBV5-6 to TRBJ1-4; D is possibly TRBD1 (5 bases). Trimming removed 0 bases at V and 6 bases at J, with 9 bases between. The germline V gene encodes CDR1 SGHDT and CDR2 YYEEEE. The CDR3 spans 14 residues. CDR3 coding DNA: TGTGCCAGCAGCTTGGGACAGAGATATGAAAAACTGTTTTTT. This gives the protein CASSLGQRYEKLFF.

The CDR3 is CASSSGQNPAPQHF. In nucleotides, the CDR3 is TGTGCCAGCAGCTCGGGACAGAACCCAGCCCCCCAGCATTTT. The gene calls are TRBV9 and TRBJ1-5; 7 bases fit TRBD1. The junction had 11 bases not matched to a gene; V was cut back by 4 bases and J by 10 bases. This CDR3 is built from 14 residues. Germline lookup yields CDR1 SGDLS and CDR2 YYNGEE.

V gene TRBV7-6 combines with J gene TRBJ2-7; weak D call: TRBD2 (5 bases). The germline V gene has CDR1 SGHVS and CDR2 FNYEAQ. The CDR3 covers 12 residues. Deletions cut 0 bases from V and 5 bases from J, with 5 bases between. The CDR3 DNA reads TGTGCCAGCAGCTTAGCGGAGGACGAGCAGTACTTC. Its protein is CASSLAEDEQYF.

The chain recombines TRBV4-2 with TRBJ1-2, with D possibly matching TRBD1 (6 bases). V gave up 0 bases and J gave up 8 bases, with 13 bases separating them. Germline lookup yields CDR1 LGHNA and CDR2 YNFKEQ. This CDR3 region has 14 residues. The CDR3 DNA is TGTGCCAGCAGCCAAGATGGACAGTTGCAGGGCTACACCTTC. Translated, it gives CASSQDGQLQGYTF.

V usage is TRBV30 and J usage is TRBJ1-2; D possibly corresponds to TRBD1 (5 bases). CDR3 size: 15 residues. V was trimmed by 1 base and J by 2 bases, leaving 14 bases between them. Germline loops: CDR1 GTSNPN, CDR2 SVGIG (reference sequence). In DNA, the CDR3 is TGTGCCTGGAGTGCCACGAGACGGGGGAACTATGGCTACACCTTC. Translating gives CAWSATRRGNYGYTF.

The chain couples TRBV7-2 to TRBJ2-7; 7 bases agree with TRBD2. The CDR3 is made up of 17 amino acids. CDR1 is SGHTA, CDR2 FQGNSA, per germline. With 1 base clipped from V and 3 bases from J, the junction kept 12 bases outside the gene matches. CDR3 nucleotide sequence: TGTGCCAGCAGCTTAGAGGGTATCGGGAGGACATACTACGAGCAGTACTTC. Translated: CASSLEGIGRTYYEQYF.

Here the CDR3 DNA reads TGTGCCAGCAGTGGATTGACAGGGGGCGGGGATGAAAAACTGTTTTTT. It is translated as CASSGLTGGGDEKLFF. V and J are TRBV6-1 and TRBJ1-4; 10 positions agree with TRBD1. V shed 4 bases and J 6 bases; nucleotides not matched to a gene: 8. The CDR3 covers 16 residues. CDR1 and CDR2 (germline): MNHNS, SASEGT.

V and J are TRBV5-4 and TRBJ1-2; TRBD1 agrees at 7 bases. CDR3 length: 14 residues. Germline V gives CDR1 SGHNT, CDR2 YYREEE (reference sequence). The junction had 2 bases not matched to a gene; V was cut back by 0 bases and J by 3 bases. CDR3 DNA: TGTGCCAGCAGCTTGGAGACAGGGTACTATGGCTACACCTTC. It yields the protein CASSLETGYYGYTF.

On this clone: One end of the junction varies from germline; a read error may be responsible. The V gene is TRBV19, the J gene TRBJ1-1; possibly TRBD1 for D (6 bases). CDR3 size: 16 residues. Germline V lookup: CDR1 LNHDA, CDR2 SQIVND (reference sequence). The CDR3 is CASSIGGGRRNTEAFF. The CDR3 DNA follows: TGTGCCAGTAGCATAGGGGGGGGACGGAGGAACACTGAAGCTTTCTTT.

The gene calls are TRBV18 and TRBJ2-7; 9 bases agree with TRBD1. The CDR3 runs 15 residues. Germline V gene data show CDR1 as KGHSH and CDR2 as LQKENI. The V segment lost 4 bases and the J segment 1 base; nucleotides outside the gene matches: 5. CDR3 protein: CASSLGTGSSYEQYF. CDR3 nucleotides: TGTGCCAGCTCACTCGGGACAGGGAGTTCCTACGAGCAGTACTTC.

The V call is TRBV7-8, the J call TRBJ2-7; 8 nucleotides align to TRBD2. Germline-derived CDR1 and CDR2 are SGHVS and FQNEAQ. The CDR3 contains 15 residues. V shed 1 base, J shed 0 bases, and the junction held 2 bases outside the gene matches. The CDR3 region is CASSLGGRSSYEQYF. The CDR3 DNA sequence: TGTGCCAGCAGCTTAGGCGGGAGGAGCTCCTACGAGCAGTACTTC.

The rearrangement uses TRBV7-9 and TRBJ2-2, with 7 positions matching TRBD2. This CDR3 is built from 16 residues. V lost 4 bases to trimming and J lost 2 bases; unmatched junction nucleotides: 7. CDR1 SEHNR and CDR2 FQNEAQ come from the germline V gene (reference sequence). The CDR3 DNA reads TGTGCCAGCAGCTCCTCAGGGAGGGTTAACACCGGGGAGCTGTTTTTT. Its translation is CASSSSGRVNTGELFF.

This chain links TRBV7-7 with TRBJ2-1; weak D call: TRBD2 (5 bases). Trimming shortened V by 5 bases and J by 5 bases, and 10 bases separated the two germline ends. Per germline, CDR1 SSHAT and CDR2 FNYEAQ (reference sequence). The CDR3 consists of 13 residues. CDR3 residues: CASSDGENNEQFF. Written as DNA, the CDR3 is TGTGCCAGCAGCGACGGGGAAAACAATGAGCAGTTCTTC.

CDR3 DNA sequence: TGCGCCAGCAGCGGCAGGACTAGCGGGTACTCCTACGAGCAGTACTTC. It specifies CASSGRTSGYSYEQYF. V and J are TRBV5-1 and TRBJ2-7, with TRBD2 matching over 11 bases. Germline V lookup: CDR1 SGHRS, CDR2 YFSETQ. This CDR3 is 16 amino acids long. Germline trimming cut 4 bases from V and 0 bases from J; bases unmatched to any gene: 6.

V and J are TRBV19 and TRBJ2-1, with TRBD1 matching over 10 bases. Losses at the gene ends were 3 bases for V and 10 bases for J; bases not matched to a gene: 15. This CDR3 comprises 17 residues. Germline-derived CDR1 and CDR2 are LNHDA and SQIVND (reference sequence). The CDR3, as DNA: TGTGCCAGTAGTATTTTCGTCTCCAGGGACAGGGGCTCCGAGCAGTTCTTC. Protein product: CASSIFVSRDRGSEQFF.

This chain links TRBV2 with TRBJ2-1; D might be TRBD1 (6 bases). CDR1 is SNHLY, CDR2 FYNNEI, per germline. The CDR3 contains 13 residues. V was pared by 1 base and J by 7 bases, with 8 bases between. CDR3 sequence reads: CASSEERGNEQFF. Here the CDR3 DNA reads TGTGCCAGCAGTGAAGAGAGGGGGAATGAGCAGTTCTTC.

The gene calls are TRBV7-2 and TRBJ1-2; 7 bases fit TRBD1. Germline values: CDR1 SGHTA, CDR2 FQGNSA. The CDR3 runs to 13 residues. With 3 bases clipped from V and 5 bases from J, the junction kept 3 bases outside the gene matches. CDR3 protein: CASSLPGQYGYTF. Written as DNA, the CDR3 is TGTGCCAGCAGCTTGCCGGGACAGTATGGCTACACCTTC.

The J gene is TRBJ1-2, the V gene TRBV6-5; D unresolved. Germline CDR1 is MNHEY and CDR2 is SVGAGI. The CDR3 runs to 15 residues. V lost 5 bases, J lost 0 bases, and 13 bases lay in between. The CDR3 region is CASSRSGKANYGYTF. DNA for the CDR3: TGTGCCAGCAGTAGGTCCGGGAAAGCTAACTATGGCTACACCTTC.